These 20 T cell receptor beta chains came from one sample sequenced in a study of blood T cell repertoires in COVID-19. Libraries were prepared by immunoSEQ multiplex PCR; TCRdb keeps only in-frame clonotypes and omits some of them. The repertoire consists of about 130,000 clones, with around 86% occurring once and the leading ten covering about 20%. The specimen sequenced was PBMCs or T cells enriched from blood (not recorded which). These receptors came from a man younger than 40 who had recovered from COVID-19.

The rearrangement uses TRBV4-1 and TRBJ2-6; D might be TRBD2 (5 bases). The CDR3 spans 17 residues. Looked up from germline, CDR1 is MGHRA and CDR2 is YSYEKL. Trimming removed 3 bases at V and 2 bases at J, with 14 bases between. The CDR3 here is CASSHGVSGPGANVLTF. In DNA form, the CDR3 reads TGCGCCAGCAGCCACGGGGTAAGCGGTCCTGGGGCCAACGTCCTGACTTTC.

The chain links TRBV27 to TRBJ1-2, with 9 bases that match TRBD1. Germline V lookup: CDR1 MNHEY, CDR2 SMNVEV (reference sequence). The CDR3 contains 17 residues. V lost 7 bases, J lost 4 bases, and 16 bases stayed unmatched. This CDR3 reads CASTHSAGDRASYGYTF. The CDR3 coding sequence is TGTGCCAGCACTCACTCTGCTGGGGACAGGGCATCCTATGGCTACACCTTC.

J is TRBJ1-1 and V is TRBV19; weak D call: TRBD1 (5 bases). The CDR3 sequence is 13 residues long. Trimming left V 1 base short and J 5 bases short, with 8 bases between. CDR1 and CDR2 from the germline V gene are LNHDA and SQIVND (reference sequence). The CDR3 DNA reads as TGTGCCAGTAGTATAGGGGGGGGAACTGAAGCTTTCTTT. It yields the protein CASSIGGGTEAFF.

V is TRBV7-9 and J is TRBJ2-5; D gene unclear. The CDR3 covers 14 residues. CDR1 and CDR2 from the germline V gene are SEHNR and FQNEAQ (reference sequence). V gave up 1 base and J gave up 6 bases, with 12 bases separating them. The CDR3 DNA reads TGTGCCAGCAGCTTAGTAGCCGAACTGAAGACCCAGTACTTC. Protein product: CASSLVAELKTQYF. The full variable domain, in which reference TRBV7-9 and TRBJ2-5 provide the parts outside the CDR3, is DTGVSQNPRHKITKRGQNVTFRCDPISEHNRLYWYRQTLGQGPEFLTYFQNEAQLEKSRLLSDRFSAERPKGSFSTLEIQRTEQGDSAMYLCASSLVAELKTQYFGPGTRLLVL.

V and J are TRBV13 and TRBJ1-1, with 8 bases identical to TRBD1. This CDR3 has 17 amino acids. V lost 5 bases, J lost 0 bases, and 11 bases stayed unmatched. The germline gives CDR1 PRHDT, CDR2 FYEKMQ (reference sequence). The DNA of the CDR3 is TGTGCCAGCAGCCACCTACAGGGGGGATTAATGAACACTGAAGCTTTCTTT. Translation: CASSHLQGGLMNTEAFF.

This chain uses TRBV30 with TRBJ1-2, with TRBD1 as a possible D gene (5 bases). V lost 3 bases to trimming and J lost 12 bases, with 14 bases between them. The germline V gene encodes CDR1 GTSNPN and CDR2 SVGIG (reference sequence). CDR3 length: 11 residues. CDR3 region: CAWRGDSRNTF. In nucleotides, the CDR3 is TGTGCCTGGAGGGGGGACTCCCGGAACACCTTC.

This chain joins TRBV6-2 or TRBV6-3 and TRBJ2-1, with 12 bases fitting TRBD2. Germline V gene lookup returns CDR1 MNHEY and CDR2 SVGEGT. V trimming: 5 bases; J trimming: 0 bases; junction bases outside the gene matches: 11. The CDR3 length is 19 residues. The CDR3 sequence: CASSPGLAGPESSYNEQFF. For the CDR3, the DNA is TGTGCCAGCAGTCCCGGACTAGCGGGGCCGGAGAGCTCCTACAATGAGCAGTTCTTC.

V usage is TRBV2 and J usage is TRBJ2-3; D is ambiguous. Trimming stripped 8 bases from V and 3 bases from J, with 9 bases between. CDR1 SNHLY and CDR2 FYNNEI come from the germline V gene. The CDR3 contains 12 residues. CDR3 sequence reads: CASDHGTDTQYF. CDR3 DNA sequence: TGTGCCAGCGACCACGGGACAGATACGCAGTATTTT.

This chain joins TRBV29-1 and TRBJ2-7; TRBD1 is a possible D gene (6 bases). Trimming stripped 6 bases from V and 6 bases from J, with 18 bases between. Germline-derived CDR1 and CDR2 are SQVTM and ANQGSEA. The CDR3 runs to 13 residues. The CDR3 DNA sequence: TGCAGCGTCGTCGGACAGAACCTCGGCGAGCAGTACTTC. Its protein product is CSVVGQNLGEQYF.

This sequence joins TRBV28 and TRBJ1-2; D perhaps matches TRBD1 (6 bases). This CDR3 has 16 amino acids. From germline, CDR1 is MDHEN and CDR2 SYDVKM. Trimming pared 6 bases from V and 0 bases from J, leaving 17 bases between. For the CDR3, the DNA is TGTGCCAGCAGCACACGGACAGAATCAGCTAACTATGGCTACACCTTC. Translating it yields CASSTRTESANYGYTF.

This clone was counted a single time. The genes are TRBV6-4 and TRBJ2-1; D uncertain. V shed 4 bases and J shed 0 bases, with 13 bases lying between them. Germline CDR1 MRHNA, CDR2 SNTAGT. The CDR3 totals 16 residues. CDR3 DNA sequence: TGTGCCAGCAGTGGGTCTGGGCAAAGCTCCTACAATGAGCAGTTCTTC. This encodes CASSGSGQSSYNEQFF.

This chain links TRBV14 with TRBJ2-1, with 7 bases fitting TRBD1. Trimming took 3 bases from V and 12 from J; bases not matched to a gene: 17. This CDR3 is built from 16 residues. The germline V gene has CDR1 SGHDN and CDR2 FVKESK. The CDR3 loop reads CASSHMKGAADNVQFF. The CDR3 DNA follows: TGTGCCAGCAGCCATATGAAGGGGGCCGCCGACAACGTGCAGTTCTTC.

CDR3 coding DNA: TGCAGCGTTGAGGGAGCCTCTGGGGCCAACGTCCTGACTTTC. It is translated as CSVEGASGANVLTF. The genes are TRBV29-1 and TRBJ2-6; possibly TRBD2 for D (5 bases). Looked up from germline, CDR1 is SQVTM and CDR2 is ANQGSEA. This CDR3 has 14 residues. Deletions cut 3 bases from V and 0 bases from J, with 6 bases between.

The V gene is TRBV3-1 (or the pseudogene TRBV3-2), the J gene TRBJ2-2; possibly TRBD2 for D (5 bases). Germline CDR1 reads LGHDT; CDR2 reads YNNKEL (reference sequence). The CDR3 spans 15 residues. The V end was cut by 1 base, the J end by 2 bases, with 8 bases between. In DNA, the CDR3 is TGTGCCAGCAGCCAAGGACTACCAAACACCGGGGAGCTGTTTTTT. The encoded protein is CASSQGLPNTGELFF.

The J gene is TRBJ1-5, the V gene TRBV4-1; D may be TRBD1 (5 bases). V gave up 0 bases and J gave up 9 bases, with 12 bases separating them. CDR1 is MGHRA and CDR2 is YSYEKL in the germline V gene. CDR3 length: 14 amino acids. Here the CDR3 reads CASSQEEGPRPQHF. The CDR3 nucleotides read TGCGCCAGCAGCCAAGAGGAGGGGCCCAGGCCCCAGCATTTT.

Concerning this clone itself: Germline is not matched at one junction end, which may reflect a read error. The CDR3 DNA sequence: TGTGCCAGCACCAGACAGGGCAGCACAGATACGCATTATTTT. It is translated as CASTRQGSTDTHYF. The chain recombines TRBV7-9 with TRBJ2-3, with 7 nucleotides matching TRBD1. Germline CDR1 and CDR2: SEHNR and FQNEAQ (reference sequence). The length of the CDR3 is 14 residues.

This clone was detected once. The genes are TRBV15 and TRBJ1-1; 8 nucleotides agree with TRBD1. The CDR3 runs 14 residues. With V trimmed by 2 bases and J by 8 bases, 7 bases remained unmatched. Per germline, CDR1 LNHNV and CDR2 YYDKDF (reference sequence). The CDR3 loop is CATSRWTGRVEAFF. CDR3 in DNA: TGTGCCACCAGCAGATGGACAGGGCGGGTGGAAGCTTTCTTT.

V is TRBV5-1 and J is TRBJ1-2, with TRBD1 as a possible D gene (5 bases). Trimming removed 0 bases at V and 8 bases at J, with 14 bases between. Germline-derived CDR1 and CDR2 are SGHRS and YFSETQ. The CDR3 has 14 residues. The CDR3 nucleotides are TGCGCCAGCAGCTTGGGGGGACCGGAGGGAGGCTACACCTTC. Its translation: CASSLGGPEGGYTF.

The chain is built from TRBV10-3 and TRBJ1-5, with D possibly TRBD1 on 5 matching bases. The CDR3 runs 14 residues. Germline CDR1 and CDR2: ENHRY and SYGVKD. The ends were cut back, 4 bases at V and 4 bases at J, with 11 bases in the middle. CDR3 DNA: TGTGCCATCAGTGTCCAGGGAGGGAATCAGCCCCAGCATTTT. This sequence encodes CAISVQGGNQPQHF.

With regard to this clone: Other nucleotide sequences from this sample produce the same CDR3. The rearrangement uses TRBV5-1 and TRBJ2-7; 7 nucleotides agree with TRBD1. Trimming at V came to 0 bases and at J to 0 bases, leaving 0 bases not matched to a gene. Germline loops: CDR1 SGHRS, CDR2 YFSETQ. The CDR3 runs 14 residues. CDR3 loop: CASSLGQGSYEQYF. The DNA of the CDR3 is TGCGCCAGCAGCTTGGGACAGGGCTCCTACGAGCAGTACTTC.